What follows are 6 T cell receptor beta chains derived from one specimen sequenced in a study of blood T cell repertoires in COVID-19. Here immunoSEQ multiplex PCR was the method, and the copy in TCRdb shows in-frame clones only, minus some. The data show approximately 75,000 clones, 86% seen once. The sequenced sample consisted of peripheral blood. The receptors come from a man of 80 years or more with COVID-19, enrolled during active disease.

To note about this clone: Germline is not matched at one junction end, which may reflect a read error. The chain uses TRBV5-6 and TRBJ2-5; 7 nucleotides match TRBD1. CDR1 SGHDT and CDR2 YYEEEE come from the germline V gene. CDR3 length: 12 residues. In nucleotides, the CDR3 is TGTGCCAGCAGCTTGGTGGACAGGTCGGGCCACTTC. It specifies CASSLVDRSGHF.

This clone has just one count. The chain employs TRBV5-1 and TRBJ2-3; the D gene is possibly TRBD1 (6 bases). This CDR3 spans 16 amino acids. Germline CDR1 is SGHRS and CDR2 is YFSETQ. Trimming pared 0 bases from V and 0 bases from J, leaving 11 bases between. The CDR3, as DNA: TGCGCCAGCAGCTTGGTAACAGGGAGTAGCACAGATACGCAGTATTTT. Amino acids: CASSLVTGSSTDTQYF.

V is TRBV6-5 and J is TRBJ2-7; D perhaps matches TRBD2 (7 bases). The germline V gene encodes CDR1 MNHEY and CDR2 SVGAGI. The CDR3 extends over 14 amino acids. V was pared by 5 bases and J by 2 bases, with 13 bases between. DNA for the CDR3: TGTGCCAGCAGTCCCGGGGGGCAGCCCTACGAGCAGTACTTC. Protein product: CASSPGGQPYEQYF.

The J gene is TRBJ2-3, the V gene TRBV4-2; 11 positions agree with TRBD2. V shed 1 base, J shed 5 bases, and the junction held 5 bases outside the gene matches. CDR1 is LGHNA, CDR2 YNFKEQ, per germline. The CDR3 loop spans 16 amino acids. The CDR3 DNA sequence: TGTGCCAGCAGCCAAGTTAGCGGGGGGGCAGAAGATACGCAGTATTTT. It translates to CASSQVSGGAEDTQYF.

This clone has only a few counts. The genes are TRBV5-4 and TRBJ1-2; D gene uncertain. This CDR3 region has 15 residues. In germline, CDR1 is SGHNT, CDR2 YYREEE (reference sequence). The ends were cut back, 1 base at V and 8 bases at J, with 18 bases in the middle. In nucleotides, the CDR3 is TGTGCCAGCAGCTTGCGATCTCTTCCGCTGGAGGGCTACACCTTC. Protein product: CASSLRSLPLEGYTF.

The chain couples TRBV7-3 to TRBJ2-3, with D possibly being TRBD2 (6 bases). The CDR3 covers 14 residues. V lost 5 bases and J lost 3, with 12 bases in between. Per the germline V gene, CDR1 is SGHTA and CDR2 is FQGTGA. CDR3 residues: CASSPGLSTDTQYF. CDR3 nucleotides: TGTGCCAGCAGCCCCGGACTATCTACAGATACGCAGTATTTT.